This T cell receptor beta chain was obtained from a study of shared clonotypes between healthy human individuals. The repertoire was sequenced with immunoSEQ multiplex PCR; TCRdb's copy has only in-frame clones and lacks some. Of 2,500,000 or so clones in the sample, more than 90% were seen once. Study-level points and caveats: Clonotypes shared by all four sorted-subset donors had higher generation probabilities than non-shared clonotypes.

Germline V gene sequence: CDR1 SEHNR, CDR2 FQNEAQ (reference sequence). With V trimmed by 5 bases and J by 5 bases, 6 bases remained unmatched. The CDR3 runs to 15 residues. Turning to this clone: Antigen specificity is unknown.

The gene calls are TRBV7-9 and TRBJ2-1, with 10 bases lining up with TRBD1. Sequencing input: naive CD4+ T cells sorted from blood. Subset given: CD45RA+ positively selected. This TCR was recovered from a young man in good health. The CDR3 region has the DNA TGTGCCAGCAGCCTGACCGGGACAGGGGACAATGAGCAGTTCTTC. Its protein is CASSLTGTGDNEQFF.